Listed below are T cell receptor beta chains from one sample, sequenced in a study of a mutant IDH1 vaccine in newly diagnosed glioma. Their recognized antigens are unknown. TCRdb keeps only in-frame clones here, not all; method: immunoSEQ multiplex PCR. The sample has 77,000 or so clones; roughly four fifths are singletons. The material sequenced was PBMCs, taken from a glioma patient whose treatment included an IDH1 peptide vaccine. The receptors originated from a man aged 40-50 years with glioma. Both conserved end residues are part of each CDR3. Fields, in order: CDR3 protein, CDR3 DNA, clone size, J gene, V gene, CDR3 length, D gene. A D gene is named only where the DNA matches it firmly. Only some rows state a clone size, as once, few, many or a class for expanded clones.

cdr3_aa: CASSVYRGGTQYF
cdr3_nt: TGTGCCAGCAGTGTATACAGGGGTGGGACCCAGTACTTC
clone_size: .
j_call: TRBJ2-5
v_call: TRBV25-1
cdr3_length: 13
d_call: TRBD1

cdr3_aa: CASSLAEAFSGNTIYF
cdr3_nt: TGTGCCAGCAGCTTAGCGGAGGCCTTCTCTGGAAACACCATATATTTT
clone_size: .
j_call: TRBJ1-3
v_call: TRBV7-8
cdr3_length: 16
d_call: .

cdr3_aa: CAWSTRTGGLGQPQHF
cdr3_nt: TGTGCCTGGAGTACAAGGACAGGGGGCTTAGGTCAGCCCCAGCATTTT
clone_size: once
j_call: TRBJ1-5
v_call: TRBV30
cdr3_length: 16
d_call: TRBD1

cdr3_aa: CASSSFPGGEKLFF
cdr3_nt: TGTGCCAGCAGCTCCTTCCCCGGGGGAGAAAAACTGTTTTTT
clone_size: .
j_call: TRBJ1-4
v_call: TRBV11-2
cdr3_length: 14
d_call: .

cdr3_aa: CASSLGAANYGYTF
cdr3_nt: TGTGCCAGCAGCTTGGGGGCAGCTAACTATGGCTACACCTTC
clone_size: .
j_call: TRBJ1-2
v_call: TRBV5-8
cdr3_length: 14
d_call: .

cdr3_aa: CASSGRTGGNYGYTF
cdr3_nt: TGTGCCAGCAGCGGACGGACAGGGGGTAACTATGGCTACACCTTC
clone_size: .
j_call: TRBJ1-2
v_call: TRBV11-2
cdr3_length: 15
d_call: TRBD1

cdr3_aa: CASSPPGGGTNEKLFF
cdr3_nt: TGTGCCAGCTCACCACCCGGAGGGGGGACTAATGAAAAACTGTTTTTT
clone_size: .
j_call: TRBJ1-4
v_call: TRBV18
cdr3_length: 16
d_call: .

cdr3_aa: CGTGIGMNTEAFF
cdr3_nt: TGTGGGACAGGGATCGGAATGAACACTGAAGCTTTCTTT
clone_size: .
j_call: TRBJ1-1
v_call: TRBV13
cdr3_length: 13
d_call: TRBD1

cdr3_aa: CASSSLGPRQETQYF
cdr3_nt: TGTGCCAGCAGCTCCCTGGGGCCACGCCAAGAGACCCAGTACTTC
clone_size: .
j_call: TRBJ2-5
v_call: TRBV5-5
cdr3_length: 15
d_call: .

cdr3_aa: CASSPLGIQNTEAFF
cdr3_nt: TGTGCCAGCAGTCCCCTGGGGATACAGAACACTGAAGCTTTCTTT
clone_size: .
j_call: TRBJ1-1
v_call: TRBV6-1
cdr3_length: 15
d_call: .

cdr3_aa: CASLQSGSSNEQFF
cdr3_nt: TGTGCCAGCCTACAGAGCGGGAGTTCGAATGAGCAGTTCTTC
clone_size: .
j_call: TRBJ2-1
v_call: TRBV28
cdr3_length: 14
d_call: TRBD2

cdr3_aa: CASSLRVTGGPDTQYF
cdr3_nt: TGTGCCAGCAGCTTGCGTGTTACAGGCGGCCCAGATACGCAGTATTTT
clone_size: once
j_call: TRBJ2-3
v_call: TRBV5-5
cdr3_length: 16
d_call: .

cdr3_aa: CASSRAGGPDTQYF
cdr3_nt: TGTGCCAGCAGTCGCGCCGGGGGGCCAGATACGCAGTATTTT
clone_size: .
j_call: TRBJ2-3
v_call: TRBV6-5
cdr3_length: 14
d_call: .

cdr3_aa: CASSGGGLTYNEQFF
cdr3_nt: TGTGCCAGCAGTGGCGGGGGGTTAACCTACAATGAGCAGTTCTTC
clone_size: .
j_call: TRBJ2-1
v_call: TRBV2
cdr3_length: 15
d_call: TRBD2

cdr3_aa: CASSLDGRGGDDEQYF
cdr3_nt: TGTGCCAGCAGCTTAGATGGGCGAGGGGGTGACGACGAGCAGTACTTC
clone_size: many
j_call: TRBJ2-7
v_call: TRBV11-3
cdr3_length: 16
d_call: .

cdr3_aa: CASSSGAIYLSYEQYF
cdr3_nt: TGTGCCAGCAGCTCCGGGGCCATTTACCTGTCCTACGAGCAGTACTTC
clone_size: .
j_call: TRBJ2-7
v_call: TRBV5-6
cdr3_length: 16
d_call: .

cdr3_aa: CAISDSQYQPQHF
cdr3_nt: TGTGCCATCAGTGATTCCCAGTATCAGCCCCAGCATTTT
clone_size: .
j_call: TRBJ1-5
v_call: TRBV10-3
cdr3_length: 13
d_call: .

cdr3_aa: CASGVRGWEQYF
cdr3_nt: TGTGCTAGTGGGGTCCGAGGGTGGGAGCAGTACTTC
clone_size: .
j_call: TRBJ2-7
v_call: TRBV12-5
cdr3_length: 12
d_call: .

cdr3_aa: CASSLGMGEAFF
cdr3_nt: TGTGCCAGCAGCTTAGGCATGGGTGAAGCTTTCTTT
clone_size: .
j_call: TRBJ1-1
v_call: TRBV7-9
cdr3_length: 12
d_call: .

cdr3_aa: CASSWTASSYEQYF
cdr3_nt: TGTGCCAGTAGTTGGACGGCGAGCTCCTACGAGCAGTACTTC
clone_size: .
j_call: TRBJ2-7
v_call: TRBV19
cdr3_length: 14
d_call: .

cdr3_aa: CASRPTSTNEKLFF
cdr3_nt: TGTGCCAGCAGGCCTACATCAACTAATGAAAAACTGTTTTTT
clone_size: .
j_call: TRBJ1-4
v_call: TRBV2
cdr3_length: 14
d_call: .

cdr3_aa: CASTILKNTGELFF
cdr3_nt: TGTGCCAGCACTATACTAAAGAACACCGGGGAGCTGTTTTTT
clone_size: .
j_call: TRBJ2-2
v_call: TRBV2
cdr3_length: 14
d_call: .

cdr3_aa: CSVEDGSRRAYNEQFF
cdr3_nt: TGCAGCGTTGAAGATGGGTCCAGGCGGGCCTACAATGAGCAGTTCTTC
clone_size: .
j_call: TRBJ2-1
v_call: TRBV29-1
cdr3_length: 16
d_call: .

cdr3_aa: CASSGFSGRIANQPQHF
cdr3_nt: TGTGCCAGCAGTGGGTTTAGCGGCAGGATAGCGAATCAGCCCCAGCATTTT
clone_size: .
j_call: TRBJ1-5
v_call: TRBV2
cdr3_length: 17
d_call: .

cdr3_aa: CASSVGGLVFDEQFF
cdr3_nt: TGTGCCAGCAGCGTAGGGGGACTGGTGTTTGATGAGCAGTTCTTC
clone_size: .
j_call: TRBJ2-1
v_call: TRBV9
cdr3_length: 15
d_call: .

cdr3_aa: CASSIRLVGNEQFF
cdr3_nt: TGTGCCAGTAGTATACGTCTAGTGGGAAATGAGCAGTTCTTC
clone_size: few
j_call: TRBJ2-1
v_call: TRBV19
cdr3_length: 14
d_call: .

cdr3_aa: CASGGSETQYF
cdr3_nt: TGTGCCAGTGGGGGGTCTGAGACCCAGTACTTC
clone_size: .
j_call: TRBJ2-5
v_call: TRBV28
cdr3_length: 11
d_call: .

cdr3_aa: CSVEGAGYLTQYF
cdr3_nt: TGCAGCGTTGAAGGGGCAGGTTATTTGACCCAGTACTTC
clone_size: .
j_call: TRBJ2-5
v_call: TRBV29-1
cdr3_length: 13
d_call: .

cdr3_aa: CASSALTSGDEQYF
cdr3_nt: TGTGCCAGCAGTGCCCTCACGTCCGGGGACGAGCAGTACTTC
clone_size: .
j_call: TRBJ2-7
v_call: TRBV6-1
cdr3_length: 14
d_call: .

cdr3_aa: CASSNPTLSRLSSYNEQFF
cdr3_nt: TGTGCCAGTAGTAACCCTACCTTATCCAGGTTGAGCTCCTACAATGAGCAGTTCTTC
clone_size: .
j_call: TRBJ2-1
v_call: TRBV19
cdr3_length: 19
d_call: .

cdr3_aa: CASRAGTPAGELFF
cdr3_nt: TGTGCCAGCAGGGCCGGGACCCCCGCCGGGGAGCTGTTTTTT
clone_size: .
j_call: TRBJ2-2
v_call: TRBV7-9
cdr3_length: 14
d_call: .

cdr3_aa: CASSGWAPAGEHTQYF
cdr3_nt: TGTGCCAGCTCCGGCTGGGCCCCGGCAGGGGAACATACGCAGTATTTT
clone_size: .
j_call: TRBJ2-3
v_call: TRBV7-6
cdr3_length: 16
d_call: .

cdr3_aa: CASSRRGQDLSAYTF
cdr3_nt: TGTGCCAGCTCCCGGAGGGGACAGGATCTGTCGGCCTACACCTTC
clone_size: .
j_call: TRBJ1-2
v_call: TRBV18
cdr3_length: 15
d_call: TRBD1

cdr3_aa: CASSEMRDTRNYGYTF
cdr3_nt: TGTGCCAGCAGTGAGATGCGGGACACCCGAAACTATGGCTACACCTTC
clone_size: .
j_call: TRBJ1-2
v_call: TRBV2
cdr3_length: 16
d_call: .

cdr3_aa: CGKRGGNNEQFF
cdr3_nt: TGTGGGAAGCGGGGGGGAAACAATGAGCAGTTCTTC
clone_size: many
j_call: TRBJ2-1
v_call: TRBV6-5
cdr3_length: 12
d_call: TRBD2

cdr3_aa: CASSQDPGRRADTQYF
cdr3_nt: TGTGCCAGCAGCCAAGATCCCGGCCGGAGGGCAGATACGCAGTATTTT
clone_size: .
j_call: TRBJ2-3
v_call: TRBV4-2
cdr3_length: 16
d_call: .

cdr3_aa: CASSFGGTAVGETQYF
cdr3_nt: TGTGCCAGCAGCTTCGGCGGGACGGCTGTCGGAGAGACCCAGTACTTC
clone_size: .
j_call: TRBJ2-5
v_call: TRBV7-9
cdr3_length: 16
d_call: .

cdr3_aa: CASSFAGTTNEKLFF
cdr3_nt: TGTGCCAGCTCATTCGCAGGGACAACTAATGAAAAACTGTTTTTT
clone_size: .
j_call: TRBJ1-4
v_call: TRBV18
cdr3_length: 15
d_call: .

cdr3_aa: CASNLGVGEQFF
cdr3_nt: TGTGCCAGCAACCTGGGTGTGGGTGAGCAGTTCTTC
clone_size: .
j_call: TRBJ2-1
v_call: TRBV14
cdr3_length: 12
d_call: .

cdr3_aa: CATSRDRTYEQYF
cdr3_nt: TGTGCCACCAGCCGGGACAGGACCTACGAGCAGTACTTC
clone_size: .
j_call: TRBJ2-7
v_call: TRBV15
cdr3_length: 13
d_call: TRBD1

cdr3_aa: CASSLGAGQGENTEAFF
cdr3_nt: TGTGCCAGCAGTTTAGGCGCGGGACAGGGGGAGAACACTGAAGCTTTCTTT
clone_size: .
j_call: TRBJ1-1
v_call: TRBV27
cdr3_length: 17
d_call: TRBD1

cdr3_aa: CASSILTGEEGTEAFF
cdr3_nt: TGTGCCAGTAGTATCTTGACAGGGGAGGAGGGCACTGAAGCTTTCTTT
clone_size: .
j_call: TRBJ1-1
v_call: TRBV19
cdr3_length: 16
d_call: TRBD1

cdr3_aa: CASSSGGTEAFF
cdr3_nt: TGTGCCAGCAGCTCAGGGGGCACTGAAGCTTTCTTT
clone_size: .
j_call: TRBJ1-1
v_call: TRBV9
cdr3_length: 12
d_call: TRBD1

cdr3_aa: CAWSQGQGRLMELFF
cdr3_nt: TGTGCCTGGAGTCAGGGACAGGGTCGTTTGATGGAGCTGTTTTTT
clone_size: .
j_call: TRBJ2-2
v_call: TRBV30
cdr3_length: 15
d_call: TRBD1

cdr3_aa: CASRPRSGNGYTF
cdr3_nt: TGTGCCAGCAGACCTAGATCGGGAAATGGCTACACCTTC
clone_size: .
j_call: TRBJ1-2
v_call: TRBV14
cdr3_length: 13
d_call: .

cdr3_aa: CASSFGGKETQYF
cdr3_nt: TGTGCCAGCAGCTTTGGTGGGAAAGAGACCCAGTACTTC
clone_size: once
j_call: TRBJ2-5
v_call: TRBV7-9
cdr3_length: 13
d_call: .

cdr3_aa: CASSLMGDRDQPQHF
cdr3_nt: TGCGCCAGCAGCTTGATGGGTGATCGTGATCAGCCCCAGCATTTT
clone_size: .
j_call: TRBJ1-5
v_call: TRBV5-1
cdr3_length: 15
d_call: .

cdr3_aa: CASSMDNYEQYF
cdr3_nt: TGTGCCAGCAGCATGGACAACTACGAGCAGTACTTC
clone_size: .
j_call: TRBJ2-7
v_call: TRBV5-4
cdr3_length: 12
d_call: .

cdr3_aa: CASSASGQDISYEQYF
cdr3_nt: TGTGCCAGCAGCGCCAGCGGCCAGGATATCTCCTACGAGCAGTACTTC
clone_size: .
j_call: TRBJ2-7
v_call: TRBV7-2
cdr3_length: 16
d_call: .

cdr3_aa: CASSATGLVNTEAFF
cdr3_nt: TGTGCCAGTAGTGCGACAGGGCTGGTGAACACTGAAGCTTTCTTT
clone_size: .
j_call: TRBJ1-1
v_call: TRBV19
cdr3_length: 15
d_call: TRBD1

cdr3_aa: CASSPQGLAGAYEQYF
cdr3_nt: TGTGCCAGCAGCCCCCAGGGACTAGCGGGAGCGTACGAGCAGTACTTC
clone_size: .
j_call: TRBJ2-7
v_call: TRBV9
cdr3_length: 16
d_call: TRBD2

cdr3_aa: CSSGESDTQYF
cdr3_nt: TGTTCTAGCGGGGAGTCAGATACGCAGTATTTT
clone_size: .
j_call: TRBJ2-3
v_call: TRBV7-2
cdr3_length: 11
d_call: TRBD2

cdr3_aa: CASSLVGLIGGNEQFF
cdr3_nt: TGTGCCAGCAGCTTAGTCGGACTAATCGGTGGCAATGAGCAGTTCTTC
clone_size: .
j_call: TRBJ2-1
v_call: TRBV7-2
cdr3_length: 16
d_call: .

cdr3_aa: CAWRRGTSGHEQYF
cdr3_nt: TGTGCCTGGAGGCGAGGGACTAGCGGGCACGAGCAGTACTTC
clone_size: .
j_call: TRBJ2-7
v_call: TRBV30
cdr3_length: 14
d_call: TRBD2

cdr3_aa: CASSDRGVADTQYF
cdr3_nt: TGTGCCAGCAGTGACCGGGGGGTGGCAGATACGCAGTATTTT
clone_size: few
j_call: TRBJ2-3
v_call: TRBV2
cdr3_length: 14
d_call: TRBD2

cdr3_aa: CASSLDGTPLGGYTF
cdr3_nt: TGTGCCAGCAGCTTAGATGGGACCCCGTTAGGAGGCTACACCTTC
clone_size: .
j_call: TRBJ1-2
v_call: TRBV7-2
cdr3_length: 15
d_call: .

cdr3_aa: CASKATGYNEQFF
cdr3_nt: TGTGCCAGTAAGGCTACAGGCTACAATGAGCAGTTCTTC
clone_size: .
j_call: TRBJ2-1
v_call: TRBV19
cdr3_length: 13
d_call: .

cdr3_aa: CASPVGRYGYTF
cdr3_nt: TGTGCCAGCCCCGTCGGACGCTATGGCTACACCTTC
clone_size: .
j_call: TRBJ1-2
v_call: TRBV25-1
cdr3_length: 12
d_call: .

cdr3_aa: CASSLVAGGPSEQFF
cdr3_nt: TGTGCCAGCAGCTTAGTGGCGGGGGGGCCGAGTGAGCAGTTCTTC
clone_size: .
j_call: TRBJ2-1
v_call: TRBV7-2
cdr3_length: 15
d_call: TRBD2

cdr3_aa: CASSLGLAGGPGETQYF
cdr3_nt: TGCGCCAGCAGCTTAGGACTAGCGGGAGGGCCAGGGGAGACCCAGTACTTC
clone_size: .
j_call: TRBJ2-5
v_call: TRBV4-3
cdr3_length: 17
d_call: TRBD2